This T cell receptor (beta chain) came from a study of CD8+ T cells in alopecia areata. Study-wide background: Treatment of the treated patients consisted of oral tofacitinib, 5 to 10 mg twice daily. Tofacitinib was given for 6 to 18 months, then stopped for 6 months.

Extracted RNA was reverse transcribed into cDNA, the sequencing template. Sequenced by immunoSEQ multiplex PCR; TCRdb stores in-frame clones only, minus some. The table records roughly 250,000 clones, roughly two thirds of them present only once. This clone appeared a few times. In germline, CDR1 is DFQATT, CDR2 SNEGSKA (reference sequence). The V gene end was trimmed by 6 bases and the J gene end by 15 bases; junction bases not matched to a gene: 6. There are 10 residues in the CDR3. Lesional scalp tissue (obtained by punch biopsy) and peripheral blood were collected from alopecia areata patients. A FACSAria was used to sort CD4+ and CD8+ T cells. These cells came from PBMCs.

The sequence was collected from a human donor with alopecia areata. The chain has TRBV20-1 and TRBJ2-1; 9 bases align to TRBD2. The sample was CD4+ T cells sorted from blood, taken at week 0. In DNA, the CDR3 is TGCAGTGCCACCGGGACTAGCACGTTCTTC. Protein product: CSATGTSTFF.